Below, 4 T cell receptor beta chains from the same sample are listed, as sequenced in a study of control samples from healthy donors and cancer patients. Method: immunoSEQ multiplex PCR; TCRdb's copy keeps in-frame clones and lacks some. The sample has 60,000 to 95,000 clones, 75% to 90% seen once. Sequences were obtained from blood. The receptors come from a man aged 50 or older in good health.

The chain has TRBV3-1 (or the pseudogene TRBV3-2) and TRBJ2-2, with D possibly matching TRBD2 (6 bases). The germline V gene encodes CDR1 LGHDT and CDR2 YNNKEL (reference sequence). The length of the CDR3 is 14 residues. With 6 bases removed from V and 2 bases from J, the gap between germline ends came to 10 bases. As DNA, the CDR3 is TGTGCCAGCAGGTTCGGGAGCAACACCGGGGAGCTGTTTTTT. Amino acids: CASRFGSNTGELFF.

The rearrangement links TRBV4-1 to TRBJ1-5, with D hard to call. Trimming removed 2 bases at V and 1 base at J, with 15 bases between. The CDR3 is 17 amino acids. Germline V gene lookup returns CDR1 MGHRA and CDR2 YSYEKL. The CDR3, as DNA: TGCGCCAGCAGCCAATACTTAATCCGGACCAGCAATCAGCCCCAGCATTTT. It encodes CASSQYLIRTSNQPQHF.

The gene calls are TRBV7-6 and TRBJ2-6; no firm D call. V was shortened by 6 bases and J by 0 bases, with 9 bases between the two germline ends. This CDR3 has 15 amino acids. The germline V gene encodes CDR1 SGHVS and CDR2 FNYEAQ. The chain's CDR3 is CASSPGNSGANVLTF. CDR3 coding DNA: TGTGCCAGCAGTCCTGGGAACTCTGGGGCCAACGTCCTGACTTTC.

The chain is built from TRBV30 and TRBJ1-2; D is possibly TRBD1 (5 bases). The V end lost 2 bases, the J end lost 3 bases, and 10 bases lay between the germline ends. The CDR3 has 13 amino acids. The germline gives CDR1 GTSNPN, CDR2 SVGIG (reference sequence). CDR3 bases: TGTGCCTGGAGTAGGACAAGGGACTATGGCTACACCTTC. Its translation is CAWSRTRDYGYTF.